Below are 20 T cell receptor beta chains sequenced from a single sample in a study of blood T cell repertoires in COVID-19. Assay: immunoSEQ multiplex PCR; the TCRdb copy retains only in-frame clones and omits some. The table records 97,000 or so clones, about nine tenths of them present only once. What was sequenced was peripheral blood. These receptors all stem from a man aged 45-60 years with acute or convalescent COVID-19.

This chain links TRBV19 with TRBJ1-4, with TRBD1 matching 12 bases. The CDR3 has 15 residues. The germline V gene has CDR1 LNHDA and CDR2 SQIVND (reference sequence). Unmatched junction bases numbered 6, after V lost 10 bases and J lost 3 bases. In nucleotides, the CDR3 is TGTGCCACTGGGGACAGGGGGCGGTCTAATGAAAAACTGTTTTTT. Encoded protein: CATGDRGRSNEKLFF.

Only one count was recorded for this clone. CDR3 amino acids: CASSILAASSYEQYF. The CDR3 nucleotides read TGTGCCAGTAGTATTCTAGCGGCAAGCTCCTACGAGCAGTACTTC. The chain is built from TRBV19 and TRBJ2-7; 7 positions agree with TRBD2. The CDR3 sequence is 15 residues long. Germline V CDR1 and CDR2: LNHDA, SQIVND (reference sequence). J was trimmed by 0 bases and V by 3 bases; bases with no gene match: 5. The variable domain in full, with the rest retrieved from reference TRBV19 and TRBJ2-7, is DGGITQSPKYLFRKEGQNVTLSCEQNLNHDAMYWYRQDPGQGLRLIYYSQIVNDFQKGDIAEGYSVSREKKESFPLTVTSAQKNPTAFYLCASSILAASSYEQYFGPGTRLTVT.

J is TRBJ1-4 and V is TRBV18; D ambiguous. CDR3 length: 13 residues. The germline V gene encodes CDR1 KGHSH and CDR2 LQKENI. Trimming left V 3 bases short and J 8 bases short, with 10 bases between. This CDR3 reads CASSPRQTEKLFF. In nucleotides, the CDR3 is TGTGCCAGCTCACCGAGACAAACGGAAAAACTGTTTTTT.

The chain employs TRBV6-5 and TRBJ1-6; D remains ambiguous. The V end lost 10 bases, the J end lost 13 bases, and 14 bases lay between the germline ends. Germline V gene sequence: CDR1 MNHEY, CDR2 SVGAGI. The CDR3 totals 11 residues. CDR3 region: CATGDLSPLHF. In nucleotides, the CDR3 is TGTGCCACAGGCGACCTTTCGCCCCTCCACTTT.

This chain links TRBV12-3 or TRBV12-4 with TRBJ1-1; D is possibly TRBD1 (6 bases). CDR3 length: 13 residues. The ends were cut back, 7 bases at V and 4 bases at J, with 13 bases in the middle. CDR3 DNA sequence: TGTGCCAGCACCCCTCAGGGGCGCACTGAAGCTTTCTTT. This encodes CASTPQGRTEAFF.

The rearrangement links TRBV7-2 to TRBJ2-7; 10 positions agree with TRBD2. The CDR3 totals 15 residues. Trimming cost V 5 bases and J 0 bases; bases outside gene matches: 4. The germline CDR1 and CDR2 sequences are SGHTA and FQGNSA. The DNA of the CDR3 is TGTGCCAGCAGCCTCAGCGGGAGGGGCTCCTACGAGCAGTACTTC. Translating it yields CASSLSGRGSYEQYF.

The V and J genes are TRBV3-1 (or the pseudogene TRBV3-2) and TRBJ2-5; D is possibly TRBD2 (5 bases). Germline CDR1 LGHDT, CDR2 YNNKEL (reference sequence). V lost 4 bases and J lost 1, with 13 bases in between. The CDR3 totals 15 residues. DNA of the CDR3: TGTGCCAGCAGCCCCCAGCGGAGAAGCCAAGAGACCCAGTACTTC. Translated: CASSPQRRSQETQYF.

The chain recombines TRBV7-9 with TRBJ1-4; no clear D. This CDR3 is 13 amino acids long. The V and J ends lost 8 bases and 7 bases respectively, with 14 bases between them. Germline V gene data show CDR1 as SEHNR and CDR2 as FQNEAQ (reference sequence). The CDR3 nucleotides read TGTGCCAGCGCGAGGGTGGGAAGTGAAAAACTGTTTTTT. It yields the protein CASARVGSEKLFF.

The J gene is TRBJ2-2, the V gene TRBV9; 8 bases fit TRBD1. The CDR3 consists of 12 residues. Germline lookup yields CDR1 SGDLS and CDR2 YYNGEE. With 3 bases clipped from V and 10 bases from J, the junction kept 2 bases outside the gene matches. CDR3 coding DNA: TGTGCCAGCAGCGAGACAGGGGTGGAGCTGTTTTTT. It yields the protein CASSETGVELFF. The whole variable domain, filled in from reference TRBV9 and TRBJ2-2, reads DSGVTQTPKHLITATGQRVTLRCSPRSGDLSVYWYQQSLDQGLQFLIQYYNGEERAKGNILERFSAQQFPDLHSELNLSSLELGDSALYFCASSETGVELFFGEGSRLTVL.

This sequence joins TRBV27 and TRBJ1-6; a weak D match, TRBD1 (5 bases). There are 16 residues in the CDR3. The germline V and J ends were trimmed by 3 bases and 5 bases, with 14 bases remaining between them. Germline CDR1 is MNHEY and CDR2 is SMNVEV (reference sequence). CDR3 sequence (DNA): TGTGCCAGCAGTTTTTCCGCCGGGACTAATAATTCACCCCTCCACTTT. It codes for CASSFSAGTNNSPLHF.

The chain carries TRBV7-9 and TRBJ1-4; D remains unclear. The CDR3 has 15 residues. CDR1 is SEHNR, CDR2 FQNEAQ, per germline (reference sequence). V lost 6 bases to trimming and J lost 5 bases, with 16 bases between them. As DNA, the CDR3 is TGTGCCAGCAGAAAGAGGGATTGGGGAAATGAAAAACTGTTTTTT. Translation: CASRKRDWGNEKLFF.

This clone was counted between two and nine times. Other nucleotide sequences in the sample specify the same CDR3. CDR3: CASSQRGGTEAFF. The CDR3 DNA follows: TGTGCCAGCAGCCAACGCGGGGGCACTGAAGCTTTCTTT. The chain employs TRBV3-1 (or the pseudogene TRBV3-2) and TRBJ1-1; TRBD1 might be the D (5 bases). Trimming cost V 2 bases and J 4 bases, with 8 bases left between them. CDR3 size: 13 residues. Germline V gives CDR1 LGHDT, CDR2 YNNKEL (reference sequence).

The CDR3 region has the DNA TGTGCCAGCAGCGCGAGCGGGAGGGTCCCAGATACGCAGTATTTT. Residues: CASSASGRVPDTQYF. The chain joins TRBV11-2 to TRBJ2-3; 10 nucleotides agree with TRBD2. V dropped 5 bases and J dropped 4; count of bases not matched to a gene: 6. Germline CDR1 is SGHAT and CDR2 is FQNNGV. CDR3 size: 15 residues.

This sequence joins TRBV7-2 and TRBJ2-5; D remains unclear. V was trimmed by 0 bases and J by 5 bases, leaving 13 bases between them. Per germline, CDR1 SGHTA and CDR2 FQGNSA. CDR3 length: 15 residues. In nucleotides, the CDR3 is TGTGCCAGCAGCTTAGCTATCGCGGTCCGGGAGACCCAGTACTTC. It yields the protein CASSLAIAVRETQYF.

This clone was picked up a small number of times. V usage is TRBV9 and J usage is TRBJ1-1; 7 positions match TRBD1. V lost 6 bases and J lost 5; bases outside the gene matches: 10. In germline, CDR1 is SGDLS, CDR2 YYNGEE. The CDR3 consists of 14 residues. CDR3 loop: CASTPGTAKTEAFF. CDR3 bases: TGTGCCAGCACCCCCGGGACAGCAAAAACTGAAGCTTTCTTT.

This sequence joins TRBV5-4 and TRBJ2-3, with 9 bases that match TRBD2. CDR1 and CDR2 (germline): SGHNT, YYREEE (reference sequence). The CDR3 totals 16 residues. Trimming removed 4 bases from V and 6 bases from J; junction bases left unmatched: 12. The CDR3 DNA is TGTGCCAGCAGCAGATCTAGCGGGACTCCAGGGGATACGCAGTATTTT. This encodes CASSRSSGTPGDTQYF.

The V gene is TRBV6-4, the J gene TRBJ2-3; a possible D gene is TRBD2 (6 bases). Looked up from germline, CDR1 is MRHNA and CDR2 is SNTAGT. V shed 3 bases and J shed 0 bases, with 10 bases lying between them. CDR3 length: 15 residues. The CDR3 coding sequence is TGTGCCAGCAGTGAACAGCGGGCTAGCACAGATACGCAGTATTTT. This encodes CASSEQRASTDTQYF.

The V call is TRBV6-5, the J call TRBJ2-7, with 7 positions matching TRBD1. Germline V CDR1 and CDR2: MNHEY, SVGAGI. This CDR3 has 14 amino acids. V lost 6 bases, J lost 5 bases, and 10 bases stayed unmatched. The CDR3 reads CASRRQGESNEQYF. Written as DNA, the CDR3 is TGTGCCAGCAGACGACAGGGAGAGTCCAACGAGCAGTACTTC.

The count of this clone is one. In nucleotides, the CDR3 is TGTGCCAGCACAGGGGGCGATCAGCCCCAGCATTTT. Protein sequence: CASTGGDQPQHF. The chain uses TRBV6-6 and TRBJ1-5; TRBD1 agrees at 8 bases. The CDR3 extends over 12 amino acids. Germline V gene lookup returns CDR1 MNHNY and CDR2 SVGAGI (reference sequence). J lost 5 bases, V lost 7 bases, and 1 base had no gene match.

This CDR3 reads CASSIGQVRGNEQFF. The CDR3 DNA sequence: TGTGCCAGTAGTATCGGCCAGGTACGTGGCAATGAGCAGTTCTTC. The chain links TRBV19 to TRBJ2-1; the D is unclear. Germline V CDR1 and CDR2: LNHDA, SQIVND (reference sequence). V was trimmed by 3 bases and J by 6 bases, leaving 15 bases between them. This CDR3 has 15 residues.